This record looks at one T cell receptor (beta chain) sequence and its context. The data were obtained in a study of technical replicates of blood from a few donors. Measured with immunoSEQ multiplex PCR; TCRdb has only the in-frame clones, and not every one. This sample carries tens of thousands of clones, approximately 95% of them seen once, and the ten largest clones take approximately 0.35%. The CDR3 consists of 15 residues. Trimming took 2 bases from V and 5 from J; bases not matched to a gene: 6. Per germline, CDR1 MNHEY and CDR2 SVGAGI. The chain couples TRBV6-5 to TRBJ2-1, with 7 bases lining up with TRBD2. This TCR was sampled from a human donor in good health. The specimen was T cells isolated from PBMCs. CDR3 region: CASSYGRERNNEQFF. CDR3 nucleotide sequence: TGTGCCAGCAGTTACGGGCGGGAGAGGAACAATGAGCAGTTCTTC.